This T cell receptor beta chain was sequenced in a study of identical twins (dated by TCRdb to about 2016). Study-level background: TCR alpha and beta repertoires from monozygotic twins, unrelated adults of various ages and cord blood were deep-sequenced to test whether fetal clonotypes persist. To rule out contamination, replicate twin experiments were performed at different times with different library preparation protocols. What the research found in general, with its limitations: Fewer insertions were carried by abundant cord blood beta clonotypes; a weaker similar trend was observed in young adult naive repertoires, while no such trend was observed in memory repertoires. Invariant T cells such as MAIT and iNKT could partly confound zero-insertion analyses, though diverse VJ usage argued against this for most clonotypes. Because the same donors could not be followed over many years, the conclusions depended on cross-sectional statistical analysis. Compared with coincidental sharing between unrelated individuals, out-of-frame TCR alpha sequences shared between twins showed an excess of sequences with low generation probability. In monozygotic twins, out-of-frame TCR alpha sharing was systematically underestimated by recombination models, although the models agreed with sharing between unrelated individuals. A weaker excess of twin sharing was found in beta out-of-frame sequences because the signal-to-noise ratio was lowered by fewer shared sequences.

As for this clonotype: Its antigen remains unidentified. Base qualities are not recorded, but no much larger clone differs from it by a single base.

The CDR3, cysteine through phenylalanine, is 13 amino acids long. Of the read, only the CDR3 DNA is kept; its 39 bases are in frame from base 1. Between the V and J ends, shortened by 2 bases and 8 bases respectively, the junction contains 9 bases. CDR1 MNHNY and CDR2 SVGAGI were looked up in the germline V gene (reference sequence). Every donor in the study was a healthy Caucasian. The twin cohort comprised three pairs of female monozygotic twins, all aged roughly 18 to 29 years. The RNA used for TCR libraries was isolated from peripheral blood mononuclear cells. Libraries were prepared through 5' RACE. This sample was sequenced with an Illumina HiSeq 2000. A universal primer binding site was added through template switching, and the final cDNA carried a unique molecular identifier so that TCR cDNA molecules could be counted accurately. Specific primers in the conserved constant-segment region were used to synthesize first-strand cDNA for the TCR alpha and beta chains. To control for contamination, each cDNA library was double barcoded with a SMART-Mk sample barcode plus Illumina barcodes. TruSeq adapter sequences and Illumina sample barcodes were added in two successive PCR steps. TCR alpha and beta cDNA libraries were sequenced on the Illumina HiSeq platform with custom primers. On the study's bioinformatics: MiGEC processed the raw reads to extract unique molecular identifiers, while MiXCR was used to determine the CDR3 positions. Recombination models were inferred per individual with the repgenHMM and IGoR tools using an EM algorithm. The tcR package in R was used for shared clonotype analysis, with sharing normalized by the product of cloneset sizes. To study raw recombination free of thymic and clonal selection effects, out-of-frame nonproductive sequences were analyzed. TCRdb trimmed public reads at Q25 via fastp, called clones via MiXCR and kept in-frame beta chains. A single entry per CDR3 protein holds the most common genes and DNA from its merged rows. These V and J calls derive from TCRdb rather than the authors' analysis. Recorded for this sample are about 900,000 distinct CDR3 sequences; roughly an eighth of them occurred a single time. Around 1.6% of the sample comes from the top ten.

The same sample was also used in a study of yellow fever vaccine responses in identical twins. Drawing on the second study: According to the authors, in identical twins the way T cells responded to vaccination appeared partly convergent and partly personalized. The study precisely tracked vaccine-responding T cell clones in identical twins.

The V and J genes are TRBV6-6 and TRBJ1-4; there is no confident call for the D gene. This sequence originates from a woman aged 18-30 years in good health. Sequencing input: PBMCs. The DNA sequence reads TGTGCCAGCAGTTACCATCTGCCCGAAAAACTGTTTTTT. Its protein product is CASSYHLPEKLFF.